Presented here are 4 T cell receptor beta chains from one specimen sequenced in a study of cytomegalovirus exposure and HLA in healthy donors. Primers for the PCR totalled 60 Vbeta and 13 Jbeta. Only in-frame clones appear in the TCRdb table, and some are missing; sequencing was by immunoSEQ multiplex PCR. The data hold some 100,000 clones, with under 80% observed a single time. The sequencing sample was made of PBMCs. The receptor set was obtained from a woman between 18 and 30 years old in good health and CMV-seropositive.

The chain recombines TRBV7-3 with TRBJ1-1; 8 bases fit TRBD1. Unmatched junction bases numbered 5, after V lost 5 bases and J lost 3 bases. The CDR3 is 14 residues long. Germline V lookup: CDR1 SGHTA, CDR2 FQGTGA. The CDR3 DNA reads TGTGCCAGCAGCCCAGGGGGCACGGACACTGAAGCTTTCTTT. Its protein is CASSPGGTDTEAFF. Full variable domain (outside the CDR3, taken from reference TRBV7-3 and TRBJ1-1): GAGVSQTPSNKVTEKGKYVELRCDPISGHTALYWYRQSLGQGPEFLIYFQGTGAADDSGLPNDRFFAVRPEGSVSTLKIQRTERGDSAVYLCASSPGGTDTEAFFGQGTRLTVV.

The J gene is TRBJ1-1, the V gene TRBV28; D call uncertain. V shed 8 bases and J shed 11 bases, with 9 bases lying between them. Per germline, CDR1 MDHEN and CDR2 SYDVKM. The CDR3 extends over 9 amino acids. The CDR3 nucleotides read TGTGCCAGCTTGTTAGTCGCTTTCTTT. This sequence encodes CASLLVAFF.

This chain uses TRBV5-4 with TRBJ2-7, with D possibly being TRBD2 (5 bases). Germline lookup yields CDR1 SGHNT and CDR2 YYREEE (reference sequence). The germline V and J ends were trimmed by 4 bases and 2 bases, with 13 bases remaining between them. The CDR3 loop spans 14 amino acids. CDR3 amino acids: CASSAGPGAYEQYF. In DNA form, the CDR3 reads TGTGCCAGCAGCGCGGGCCCTGGGGCCTACGAGCAGTACTTC.

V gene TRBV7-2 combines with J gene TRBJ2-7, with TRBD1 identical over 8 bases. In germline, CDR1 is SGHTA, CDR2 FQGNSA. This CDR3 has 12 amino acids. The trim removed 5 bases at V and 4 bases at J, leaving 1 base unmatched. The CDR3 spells CASSRQGYEQYF. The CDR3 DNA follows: TGTGCCAGCAGCAGACAGGGGTACGAGCAGTACTTC.